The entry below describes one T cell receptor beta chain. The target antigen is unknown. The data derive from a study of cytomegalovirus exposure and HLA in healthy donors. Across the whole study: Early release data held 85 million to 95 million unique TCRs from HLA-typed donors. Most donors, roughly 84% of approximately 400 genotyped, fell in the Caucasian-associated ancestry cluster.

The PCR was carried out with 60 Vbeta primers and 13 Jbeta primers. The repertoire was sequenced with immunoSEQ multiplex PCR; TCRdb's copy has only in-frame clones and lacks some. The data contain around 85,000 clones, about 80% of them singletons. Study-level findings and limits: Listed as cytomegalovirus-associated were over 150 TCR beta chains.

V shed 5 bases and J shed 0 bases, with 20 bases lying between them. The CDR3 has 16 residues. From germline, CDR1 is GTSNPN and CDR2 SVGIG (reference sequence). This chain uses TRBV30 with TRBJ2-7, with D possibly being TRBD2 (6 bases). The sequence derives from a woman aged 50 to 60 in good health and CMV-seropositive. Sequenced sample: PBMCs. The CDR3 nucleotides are TGTGCCTGGGGAGGGGCAATCGATCGTAGCTCCTACGAGCAGTACTTC. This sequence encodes CAWGGAIDRSSYEQYF.